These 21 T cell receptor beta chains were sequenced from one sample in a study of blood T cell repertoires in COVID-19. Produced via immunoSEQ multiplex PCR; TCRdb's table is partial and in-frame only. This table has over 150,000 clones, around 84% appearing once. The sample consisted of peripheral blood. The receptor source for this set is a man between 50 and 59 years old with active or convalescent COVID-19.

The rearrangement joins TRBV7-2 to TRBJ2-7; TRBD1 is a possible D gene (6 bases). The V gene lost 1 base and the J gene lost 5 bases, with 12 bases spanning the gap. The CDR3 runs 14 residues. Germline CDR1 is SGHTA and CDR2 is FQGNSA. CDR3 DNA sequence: TGTGCCAGCAGCTTAGACAGGGTTAGGAACGAGCAGTACTTC. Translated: CASSLDRVRNEQYF.

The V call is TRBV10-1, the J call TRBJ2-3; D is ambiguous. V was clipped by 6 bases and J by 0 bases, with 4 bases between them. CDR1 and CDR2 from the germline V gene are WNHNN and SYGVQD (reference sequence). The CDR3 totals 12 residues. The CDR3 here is CASRTSTDTQYF. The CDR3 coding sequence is TGCGCCAGCAGGACAAGCACAGATACGCAGTATTTT.

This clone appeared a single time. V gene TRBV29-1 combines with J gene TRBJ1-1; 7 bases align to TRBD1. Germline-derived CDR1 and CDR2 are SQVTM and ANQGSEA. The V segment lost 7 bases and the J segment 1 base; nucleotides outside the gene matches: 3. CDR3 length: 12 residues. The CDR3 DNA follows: TGCAGCGCTGGGACAGCGAACACTGAAGCTTTCTTT. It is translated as CSAGTANTEAFF.

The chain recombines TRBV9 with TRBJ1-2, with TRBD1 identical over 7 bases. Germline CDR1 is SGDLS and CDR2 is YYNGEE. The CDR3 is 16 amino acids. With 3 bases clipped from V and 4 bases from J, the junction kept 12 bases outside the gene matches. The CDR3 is CASSGGTQGVVYGYTF. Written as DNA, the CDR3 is TGTGCCAGCAGCGGAGGGACGCAGGGGGTAGTCTATGGCTACACCTTC.

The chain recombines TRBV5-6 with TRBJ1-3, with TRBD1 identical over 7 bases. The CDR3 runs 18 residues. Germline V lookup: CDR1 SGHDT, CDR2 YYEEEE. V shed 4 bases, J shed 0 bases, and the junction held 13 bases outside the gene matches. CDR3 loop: CASSHRNIDRDSGNTIYF. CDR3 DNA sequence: TGTGCCAGCAGCCATAGGAATATTGACAGGGACTCTGGAAACACCATATATTTT.

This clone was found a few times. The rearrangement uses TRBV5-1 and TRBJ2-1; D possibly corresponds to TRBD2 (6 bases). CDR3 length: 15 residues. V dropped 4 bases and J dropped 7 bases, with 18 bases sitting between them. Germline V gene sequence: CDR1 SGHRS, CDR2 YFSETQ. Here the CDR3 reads CASSPQGLPVNEQFF. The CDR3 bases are TGCGCCAGCAGCCCGCAGGGACTCCCGGTGAATGAGCAGTTCTTC.

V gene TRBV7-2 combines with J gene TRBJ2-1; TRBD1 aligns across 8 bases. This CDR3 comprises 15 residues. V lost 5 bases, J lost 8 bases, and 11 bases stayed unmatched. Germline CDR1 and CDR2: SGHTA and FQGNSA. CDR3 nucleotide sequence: TGTGCCAGCAGCCCCAAAAGGGACAGGAGCGATGAGCAGTTCTTC. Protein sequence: CASSPKRDRSDEQFF.

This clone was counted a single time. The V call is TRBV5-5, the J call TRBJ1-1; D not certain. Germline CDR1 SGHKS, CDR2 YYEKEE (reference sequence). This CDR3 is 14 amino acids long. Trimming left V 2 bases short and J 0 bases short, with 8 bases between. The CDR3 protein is CASSFIAVNTEAFF. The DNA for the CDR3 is TGTGCCAGCAGCTTTATTGCAGTGAACACTGAAGCTTTCTTT.

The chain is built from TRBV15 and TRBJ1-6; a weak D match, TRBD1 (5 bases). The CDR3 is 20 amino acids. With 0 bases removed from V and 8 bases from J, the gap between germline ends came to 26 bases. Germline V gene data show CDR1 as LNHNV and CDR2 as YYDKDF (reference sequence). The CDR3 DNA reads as TGTGCCACCAGCAGAGATGGTGGCAAAGCGGGGGGTGGTTCGTATTCACCCCTCCACTTT. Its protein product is CATSRDGGKAGGGSYSPLHF. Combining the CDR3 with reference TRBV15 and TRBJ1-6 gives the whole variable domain DAMVIQNPRYQVTQFGKPVTLSCSQTLNHNVMYWYQQKSSQAPKLLFHYYDKDFNNEADTPDNFQSRRPNTSFCFLDIRSPGLGDTAMYLCATSRDGGKAGGGSYSPLHFGNGTRLTVT.

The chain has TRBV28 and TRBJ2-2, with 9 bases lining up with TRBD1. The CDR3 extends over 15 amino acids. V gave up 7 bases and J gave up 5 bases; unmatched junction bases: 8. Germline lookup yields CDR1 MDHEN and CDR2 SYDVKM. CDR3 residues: CASIRTGVRTGELFF. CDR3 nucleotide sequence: TGTGCCAGCATAAGGACAGGGGTTAGAACCGGGGAGCTGTTTTTT.

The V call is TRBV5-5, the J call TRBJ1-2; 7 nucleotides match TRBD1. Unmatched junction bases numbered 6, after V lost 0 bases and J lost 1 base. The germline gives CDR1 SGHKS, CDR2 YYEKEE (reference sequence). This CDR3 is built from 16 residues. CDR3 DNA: TGTGCCAGCAGCTTGGAGGACAGGATCGATAACTATGGCTACACCTTC. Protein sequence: CASSLEDRIDNYGYTF.

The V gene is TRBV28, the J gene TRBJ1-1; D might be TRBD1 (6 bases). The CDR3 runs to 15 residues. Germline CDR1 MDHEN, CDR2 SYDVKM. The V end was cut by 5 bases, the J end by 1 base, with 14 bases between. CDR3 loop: CASSSLRGGNTEAFF. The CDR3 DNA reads TGTGCCAGCAGTAGCTTGAGGGGGGGGAACACTGAAGCTTTCTTT.

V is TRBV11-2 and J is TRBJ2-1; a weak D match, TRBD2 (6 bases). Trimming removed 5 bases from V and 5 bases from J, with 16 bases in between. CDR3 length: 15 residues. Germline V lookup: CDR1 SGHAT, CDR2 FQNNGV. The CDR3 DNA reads TGTGCCAGCAGCGGCCGGTCTAGCGCAGACAATGAGCAGTTCTTC. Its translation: CASSGRSSADNEQFF.

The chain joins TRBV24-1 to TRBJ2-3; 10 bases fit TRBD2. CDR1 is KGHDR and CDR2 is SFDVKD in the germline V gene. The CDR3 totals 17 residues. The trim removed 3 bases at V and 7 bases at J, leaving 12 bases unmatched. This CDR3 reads CATSDPLGSGRANTQYF. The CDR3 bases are TGTGCCACCAGTGATCCTCTTGGGAGCGGGAGGGCCAATACGCAGTATTTT.

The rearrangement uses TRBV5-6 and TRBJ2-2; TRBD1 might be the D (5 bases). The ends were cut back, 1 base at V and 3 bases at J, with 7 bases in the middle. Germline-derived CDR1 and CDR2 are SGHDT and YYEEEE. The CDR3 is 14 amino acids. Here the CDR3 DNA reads TGTGCCAGCAGCTTGAGACAGTACACCGGGGAGCTGTTTTTT. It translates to CASSLRQYTGELFF.

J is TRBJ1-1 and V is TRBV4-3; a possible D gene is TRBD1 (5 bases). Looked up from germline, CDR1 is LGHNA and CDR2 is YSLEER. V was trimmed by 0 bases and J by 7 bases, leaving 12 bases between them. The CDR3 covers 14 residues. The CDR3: CASSQDVRAVEAFF. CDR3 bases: TGCGCCAGCAGCCAAGATGTCAGGGCGGTTGAAGCTTTCTTT.

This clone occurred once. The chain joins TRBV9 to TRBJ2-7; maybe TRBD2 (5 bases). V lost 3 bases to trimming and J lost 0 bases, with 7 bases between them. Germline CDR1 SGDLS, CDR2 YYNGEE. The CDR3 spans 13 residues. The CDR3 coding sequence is TGTGCCAGCAGCGAAGAGGGCTCCTACGAGCAGTACTTC. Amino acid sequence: CASSEEGSYEQYF. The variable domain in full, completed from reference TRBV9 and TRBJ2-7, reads DSGVTQTPKHLITATGQRVTLRCSPRSGDLSVYWYQQSLDQGLQFLIQYYNGEERAKGNILERFSAQQFPDLHSELNLSSLELGDSALYFCASSEEGSYEQYFGPGTRLTVT.

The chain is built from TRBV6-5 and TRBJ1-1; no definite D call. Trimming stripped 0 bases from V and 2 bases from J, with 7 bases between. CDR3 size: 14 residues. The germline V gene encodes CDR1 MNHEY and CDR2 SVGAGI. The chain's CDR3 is CASSYSQVNTEAFF. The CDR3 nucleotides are TGTGCCAGCAGTTACTCCCAGGTCAACACTGAAGCTTTCTTT.

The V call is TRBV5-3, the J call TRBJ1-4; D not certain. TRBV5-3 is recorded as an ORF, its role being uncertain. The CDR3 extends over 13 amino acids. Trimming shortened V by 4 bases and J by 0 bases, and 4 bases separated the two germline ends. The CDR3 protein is CARSPATNEKLFF. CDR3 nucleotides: TGTGCCAGAAGCCCTGCAACTAATGAAAAACTGTTTTTT.

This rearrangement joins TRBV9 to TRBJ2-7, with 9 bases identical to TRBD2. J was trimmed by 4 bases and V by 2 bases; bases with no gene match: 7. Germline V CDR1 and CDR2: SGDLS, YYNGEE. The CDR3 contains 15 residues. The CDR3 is CASSVSTSGPYEQYF. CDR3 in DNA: TGTGCCAGCAGCGTTAGCACTAGCGGGCCGTACGAGCAGTACTTC.

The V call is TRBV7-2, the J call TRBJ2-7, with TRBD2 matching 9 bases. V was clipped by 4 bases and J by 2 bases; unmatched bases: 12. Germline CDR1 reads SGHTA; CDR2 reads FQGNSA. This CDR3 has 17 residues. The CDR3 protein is CASSSIAHSGGTYEQYF. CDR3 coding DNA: TGTGCCAGCAGCTCGATCGCACATAGCGGGGGTACCTACGAGCAGTACTTC.